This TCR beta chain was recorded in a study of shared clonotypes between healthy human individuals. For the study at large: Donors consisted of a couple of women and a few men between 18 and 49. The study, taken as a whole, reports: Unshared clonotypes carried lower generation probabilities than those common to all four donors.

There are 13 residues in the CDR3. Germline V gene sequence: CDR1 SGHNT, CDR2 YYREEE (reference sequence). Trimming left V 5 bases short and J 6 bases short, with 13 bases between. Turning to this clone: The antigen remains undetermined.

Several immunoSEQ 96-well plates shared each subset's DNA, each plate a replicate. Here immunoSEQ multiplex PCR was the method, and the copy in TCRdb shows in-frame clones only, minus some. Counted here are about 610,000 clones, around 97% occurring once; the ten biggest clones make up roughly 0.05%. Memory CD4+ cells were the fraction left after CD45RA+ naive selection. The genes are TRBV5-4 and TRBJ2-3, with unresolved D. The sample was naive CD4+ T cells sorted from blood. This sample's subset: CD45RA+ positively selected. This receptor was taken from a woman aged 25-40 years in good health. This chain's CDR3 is CASSRTLLDTQYF. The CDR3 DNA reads TGTGCCAGCAGTCGGACCCTCTTGGATACGCAGTATTTT. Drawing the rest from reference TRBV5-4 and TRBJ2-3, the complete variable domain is ETGVTQSPTHLIKTRGQQVTLRCSSQSGHNTVSWYQQALGQGPQFIFQYYREEENGRGNFPPRFSGLQFPNYSSELNVNALELDDSALYLCASSRTLLDTQYFGPGTRLTVL.